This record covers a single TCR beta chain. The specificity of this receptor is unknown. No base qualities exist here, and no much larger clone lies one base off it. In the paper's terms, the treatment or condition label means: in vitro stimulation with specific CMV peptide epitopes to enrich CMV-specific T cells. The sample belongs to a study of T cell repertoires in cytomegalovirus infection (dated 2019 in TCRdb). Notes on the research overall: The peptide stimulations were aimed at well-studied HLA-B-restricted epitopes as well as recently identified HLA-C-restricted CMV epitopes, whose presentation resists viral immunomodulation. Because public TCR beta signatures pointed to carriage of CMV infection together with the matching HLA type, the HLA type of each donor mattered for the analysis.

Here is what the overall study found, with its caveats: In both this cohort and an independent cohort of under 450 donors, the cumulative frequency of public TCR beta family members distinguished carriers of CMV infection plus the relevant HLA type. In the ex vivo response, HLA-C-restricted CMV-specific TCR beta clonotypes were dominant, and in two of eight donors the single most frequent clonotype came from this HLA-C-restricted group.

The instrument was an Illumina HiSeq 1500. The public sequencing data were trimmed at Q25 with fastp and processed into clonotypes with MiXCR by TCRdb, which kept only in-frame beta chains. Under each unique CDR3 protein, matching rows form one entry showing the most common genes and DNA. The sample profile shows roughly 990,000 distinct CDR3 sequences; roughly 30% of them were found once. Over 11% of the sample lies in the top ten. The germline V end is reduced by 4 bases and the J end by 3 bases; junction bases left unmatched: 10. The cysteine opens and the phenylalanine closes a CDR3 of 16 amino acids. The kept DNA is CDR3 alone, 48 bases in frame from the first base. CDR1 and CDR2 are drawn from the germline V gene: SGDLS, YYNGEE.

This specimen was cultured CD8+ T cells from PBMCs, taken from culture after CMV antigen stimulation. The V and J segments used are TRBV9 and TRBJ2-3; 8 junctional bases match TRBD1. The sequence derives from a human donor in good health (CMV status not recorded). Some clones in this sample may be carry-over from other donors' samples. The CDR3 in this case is CASSSGAGGMTDTQYF. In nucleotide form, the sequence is TGTGCCAGCAGCTCCGGAGCAGGGGGCATGACAGATACGCAGTATTTT. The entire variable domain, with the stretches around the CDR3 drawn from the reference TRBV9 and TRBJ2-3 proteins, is DSGVTQTPKHLITATGQRVTLRCSPRSGDLSVYWYQQSLDQGLQFLIQYYNGEERAKGNILERFSAQQFPDLHSELNLSSLELGDSALYFCASSSGAGGMTDTQYFGPGTRLTVL.